The 19 T cell receptor beta chains in this list originate from one sample, sequenced in a study of CD8+CD57+ T cells in acquired aplastic anemia. For CDR3 and TCR beta VDJ profiling, genomic DNA was the template used. TCRdb re-called the reads with MiXCR, one entry per CDR3 protein. The sample shows fewer than 150,000 distinct CDR3 sequences, around 50% of them seen only once. Material: sorted CD4+, CD8+, or CD8+CD57+ T cells (not recorded which) from PBMCs. The origin of the receptors is a human donor in good health, serving as a control.

This clonotype occurred many times. The chain is built from TRBV20-1 and TRBJ2-7, with D perhaps given as TRBD1 or TRBD2 (5 bases each). Looked up from germline, CDR1 is DFQATT and CDR2 is SNEGSKA (reference sequence). This CDR3 has 12 residues. Trimming took 4 bases from V and 5 from J, leaving 12 bases between them. CDR3 amino acids: CSAKEGSNEQYF. The CDR3 bases are TGCAGTGCTAAAGAGGGGAGCAACGAGCAGTACTTC.

This clonotype was picked up many times. V and J are TRBV7-8 and TRBJ2-7; D may match TRBD1 or TRBD2 (8 bases each). The germline CDR1 and CDR2 sequences are SGHVS and FQNEAQ. This CDR3 spans 15 amino acids. V lost 9 bases, J lost 6 bases, and 24 bases lay in between. The DNA for the CDR3 is TGTGCCAGACCTCGGGGGGGCCAGGGGGCGTCCGAGCAGTACTTC. This encodes CARPRGGQGASEQYF.

The CDR3 loop reads CASSTSSGGAYEQYF. Here the CDR3 DNA reads TGTGCCAGTAGTACCTCTAGCGGGGGGGCCTACGAGCAGTACTTC. The gene calls are TRBV19 and TRBJ2-7, with 12 bases that match TRBD2. Germline values: CDR1 LNHDA, CDR2 SQIVND (reference sequence). The CDR3 spans 15 residues. Trimming took 4 bases from V and 2 from J; bases not matched to a gene: 3.

This clonotype was found many times. CDR3 amino acids: CASSLTGGVNGYTF. CDR3 nucleotide sequence: TGTGCCAGCAGCCTGACAGGGGGCGTGAATGGCTACACCTTC. The chain links TRBV3-1 to TRBJ1-2, with 10 nucleotides matching TRBD1. In germline, CDR1 is LGHDT, CDR2 YNNKEL (reference sequence). Trimming took 4 bases from V and 6 from J; bases not matched to a gene: 5. This CDR3 contains 14 residues.

V gene TRBV4-1 combines with J gene TRBJ1-1; weak D call: TRBD1 (5 bases). This CDR3 region has 15 residues. V lost 3 bases and J 0 bases, leaving 11 bases between the germline ends. The germline CDR1 and CDR2 sequences are MGHRA and YSYEKL. DNA for the CDR3: TGCGCCAGCAGCCACGAACCGACAGTGAACACTGAAGCTTTCTTT. Its translation: CASSHEPTVNTEAFF.

In this sample, this clonotype turned up many times. The rearrangement uses TRBV20-1 and TRBJ1-5; 10 bases are a match to TRBD1. Germline assignment: CDR1 DFQATT and CDR2 SNEGSKA (reference sequence). V was clipped by 6 bases and J by 0 bases; unmatched bases: 14. The CDR3 consists of 18 residues. The CDR3 here is CSAPGQGNFRASNQPQHF. Here the CDR3 DNA reads TGCAGTGCACCGGGACAGGGGAATTTCCGGGCTAGCAATCAGCCCCAGCATTTT.

The chain recombines TRBV7-2 with TRBJ1-2; TRBD1 might be the D (6 bases). CDR1 is SGHTA, CDR2 FQGNSA, per germline. V lost 7 bases and J lost 2, with 11 bases in between. This CDR3 is 13 amino acids long. The CDR3 coding sequence is TGTGCCAGCACCCTAACAGGGAACTATGGCTACACCTTC. Protein sequence: CASTLTGNYGYTF.

The chain recombines TRBV25-1 with TRBJ2-3, with TRBD2 as a possible D gene (7 bases). Trimming took 6 bases from V and 0 from J, leaving 16 bases between them. The CDR3 is 16 amino acids. The germline V gene has CDR1 MGHDK and CDR2 SYGVNS. The CDR3 here is CASSLNGGHSTDTQYF. DNA of the CDR3: TGTGCCAGCAGCTTGAACGGGGGGCACAGCACAGATACGCAGTATTTT.

CDR3 in amino acids: CATSDPAANYGYTF. The CDR3, as DNA: TGTGCCACCAGTGATCCCGCCGCTAACTATGGCTACACCTTC. The chain couples TRBV24-1 to TRBJ1-2; D unresolved. V was shortened by 3 bases and J by 0 bases, with 7 bases between the two germline ends. This CDR3 has 14 residues. Looked up from germline, CDR1 is KGHDR and CDR2 is SFDVKD.

The chain combines TRBV20-1 with TRBJ2-7; D could derive from TRBD1 or TRBD2 (5 bases each). CDR3 length: 14 residues. V lost 0 bases to trimming and J lost 1 base, with 10 bases between them. Germline CDR1 reads DFQATT; CDR2 reads SNEGSKA (reference sequence). In DNA form, the CDR3 reads TGCAGTGCTAGAGATGGGGACGGTTCCTACGAGCAGTACTTC. Amino acids: CSARDGDGSYEQYF.

The chain employs TRBV25-1 and TRBJ2-1, with D maybe TRBD1 (6 bases). Looked up from germline, CDR1 is MGHDK and CDR2 is SYGVNS. The V end lost 8 bases, the J end lost 10 bases, and 18 bases lay between the germline ends. CDR3 size: 13 residues. The CDR3 region is CASGRDKGSEQFF. DNA of the CDR3: TGTGCCAGCGGCCGGGACAAAGGATCGGAGCAGTTCTTC.

The chain has TRBV7-9 and TRBJ2-5, with a weak D call TRBD2 (5 bases). Trimming pared 4 bases from V and 4 bases from J, leaving 7 bases between. The CDR3 extends over 12 amino acids. The germline V gene encodes CDR1 SEHNR and CDR2 FQNEAQ (reference sequence). CDR3 sequence reads: CASSSSPETQYF. The CDR3, as DNA: TGTGCCAGCAGCTCTAGCCCAGAGACCCAGTACTTC. Full variable domain (remainder filled in from reference TRBV7-9 and TRBJ2-5): DTGVSQNPRHKITKRGQNVTFRCDPISEHNRLYWYRQTLGQGPEFLTYFQNEAQLEKSRLLSDRFSAERPKGSFSTLEIQRTEQGDSAMYLCASSSSPETQYFGPGTRLLVL.

This chain joins TRBV10-3 and TRBJ1-2; D is perhaps TRBD1 (5 bases). Trimming took off 9 bases at V and 6 bases at J, with 26 bases between the two ends. This CDR3 has 16 residues. In germline, CDR1 is ENHRY, CDR2 SYGVKD. The CDR3 DNA reads as TGTGCCATTGCGTGGGGCCTCACCCCCCTATCGAATGGCTACACCTTC. This translates into CAIAWGLTPLSNGYTF.

The genes are TRBV9 and TRBJ1-6; 9 bases map to TRBD1. This CDR3 spans 15 amino acids. With V trimmed by 4 bases and J by 7 bases, 6 bases remained unmatched. Germline V lookup: CDR1 SGDLS, CDR2 YYNGEE. The CDR3 DNA reads TGTGCCAGCAGCATCCGACAGGGGGAGAATTCACCCCTCCACTTT. Protein product: CASSIRQGENSPLHF.

Here the CDR3 DNA reads TGTGCCACCAGTGCAACAGGGGCCTACGAGCAGTACTTC. Translation: CATSATGAYEQYF. This chain connects TRBV24-1 to TRBJ2-7; 7 positions agree with TRBD1. CDR3 length equals 13 residues. V dropped 5 bases and J dropped 2; count of bases not matched to a gene: 2. Germline CDR1 reads KGHDR; CDR2 reads SFDVKD.

This chain links TRBV7-9 with TRBJ2-5; D perhaps matches TRBD2 (6 bases). Trimming left V 11 bases short and J 0 bases short, with 16 bases between. CDR1 is SEHNR and CDR2 is FQNEAQ in the germline V gene (reference sequence). The CDR3 is made up of 14 amino acids. The CDR3 DNA reads as TGTGCCTACGAGGTAGCGGCGTACCAAGAGACCCAGTACTTC. This encodes CAYEVAAYQETQYF.

Ten or more counts support this clonotype. V gene TRBV6-1 combines with J gene TRBJ2-5, with TRBD2 identical over 7 bases. Germline CDR1 is MNHNS and CDR2 is SASEGT. J gave up 2 bases and V 6 bases, and 6 bases lay outside the gene matches. The CDR3 consists of 14 residues. In DNA, the CDR3 is TGTGCCAGCAGGGGGGGGGGAAAACAAGAGACCCAGTACTTC. This encodes CASRGGGKQETQYF.

The V gene is TRBV7-6, the J gene TRBJ2-1; 10 nucleotides match TRBD2. The ends lost 1 base at V and 10 bases at J; junction bases unmatched: 7. The CDR3 has 15 amino acids. CDR1 and CDR2 from the germline V gene are SGHVS and FNYEAQ. CDR3 region: CASSLDGSLAGEQFF. CDR3 DNA sequence: TGTGCCAGCAGCTTAGATGGGTCACTAGCGGGGGAGCAGTTCTTC.

This clonotype was picked up many times. The chain links TRBV15 to TRBJ1-5, with TRBD1 matching 8 bases. CDR1 is LNHNV, CDR2 YYDKDF, per germline (reference sequence). The ends lost 4 bases at V and 4 bases at J; junction bases unmatched: 15. The CDR3 covers 18 residues. CDR3 DNA sequence: TGTGCCACCAGCACCGACAGGGGTAGAGGGTGGAGAAATCAGCCCCAGCATTTT. Its translation: CATSTDRGRGWRNQPQHF.